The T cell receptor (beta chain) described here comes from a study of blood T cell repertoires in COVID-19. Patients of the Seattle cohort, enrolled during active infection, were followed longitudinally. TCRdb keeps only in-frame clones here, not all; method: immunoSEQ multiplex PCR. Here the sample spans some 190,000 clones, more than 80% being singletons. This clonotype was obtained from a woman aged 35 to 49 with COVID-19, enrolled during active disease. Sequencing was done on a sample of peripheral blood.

Written as DNA, the CDR3 is TGTGCCAGCAGCGCGCCTCAAGGACTAGCTTACAATGAGCAGTTCTTC. As protein: CASSAPQGLAYNEQFF. This chain uses TRBV9 with TRBJ2-1; 8 bases fit TRBD2. With V trimmed by 3 bases and J by 4 bases, 9 bases remained unmatched. The germline gives CDR1 SGDLS, CDR2 YYNGEE. The CDR3 totals 16 residues.